The 19 T cell receptor beta chains in this list originate from one sample, sequenced in a study of molecular identifiers for immune sequencing clone quantification. TCRdb passed the PCR reads through MiXCR, listing each CDR3 protein once. The table records 85,000 to 120,000 distinct CDR3 sequences, about a third of them present only once. The specimen was naive CD8+ T cells from blood, with Jurkat cell RNA spiked in. The subset: FACS-sorted CD8+CD4-CCR7+CD45RA+ naive T cells. The receptor source for this set is a human donor in good health. Some libraries in this study had Jurkat cell RNA spiked in.

This clonotype has just a few counts. This chain links TRBV23-1 with TRBJ2-4; D is unresolved. TRBV23-1 is classed as an ORF, of uncertain function. The CDR3 sequence is 16 residues long. V lost 0 bases and J lost 0, with 9 bases in between. The CDR3 reads CASSQSGFLAKNIQYF. The CDR3 coding sequence is TGCGCCAGCAGTCAATCGGGCTTCCTAGCCAAAAACATTCAGTACTTC.

This sequence joins TRBV15 and TRBJ2-1; the D gene is possibly TRBD2 (6 bases). V was shortened by 3 bases and J by 8 bases, with 17 bases between the two germline ends. Germline assignment: CDR1 LNHNV and CDR2 YYDKDF (reference sequence). This CDR3 comprises 15 residues. In DNA, the CDR3 is TGTGCCACCAGCAGTGGGGGGACCTCCGAGGATGAGCAGTTCTTC. Amino acid sequence: CATSSGGTSEDEQFF.

This clonotype appeared a few times. The chain combines TRBV4-3 with TRBJ2-2, with 8 positions matching TRBD1. CDR1 and CDR2 (germline): LGHNA, YSLEER. V was pared by 7 bases and J by 0 bases, with 4 bases of the junction left unmatched. The length of the CDR3 is 15 residues. The CDR3 region is CASTVDRANTGELFF. The CDR3 nucleotides are TGCGCCAGCACCGTGGACAGGGCGAACACCGGGGAGCTGTTTTTT.

This clonotype turned up a few times. This sequence joins TRBV20-1 and TRBJ2-7, with 9 positions matching TRBD2. Per the germline V gene, CDR1 is DFQATT and CDR2 is SNEGSKA (reference sequence). V lost 5 bases, J lost 1 base, and 9 bases stayed unmatched. The CDR3 sequence is 15 residues long. The CDR3 coding sequence is TGCAGTGCTCAAACCCGGACTAGCGCTTCCTACGAGCAGTACTTC. Translation: CSAQTRTSASYEQYF.

To note about this clonotype: This could be a read error, since a much larger clone is one nucleotide away. This chain's CDR3 is CASSQDTSGANNEQFF. CDR3 nucleotide sequence: TGCGCCAGCAGCCAAGATACTAGCGGAGCCAACAATGAGCAGTTCTTC. This chain uses TRBV4-3 with TRBJ2-1; 8 bases are shared with TRBD2. The germline CDR1 and CDR2 sequences are LGHNA and YSLEER. CDR3 length: 16 amino acids. V lost 0 bases, J lost 5 bases, and 6 bases stayed unmatched.

About this clonotype itself: Relative to the germline gene, one junction end is altered; a read error may explain this. The chain has TRBV20-1 and TRBJ2-1; TRBD2 matches 9 bases. Germline lookup yields CDR1 DFQATT and CDR2 SNEGSKA (reference sequence). The CDR3 runs to 16 residues. The CDR3 DNA sequence: TGCAGTGCTAGAGATCTTGGGACTAGCATTTTCACTAAGCAATTCTTC. It encodes CSARDLGTSIFTKQFF.

V gene TRBV20-1 combines with J gene TRBJ2-7; possibly TRBD1 for D (6 bases). Germline lookup yields CDR1 DFQATT and CDR2 SNEGSKA (reference sequence). This CDR3 contains 16 residues. V was trimmed by 0 bases and J by 3 bases, leaving 18 bases between them. CDR3 amino acids: CSARDVVSGESYEQYF. The CDR3 nucleotides read TGCAGTGCTAGAGACGTCGTTTCAGGGGAAAGCTACGAGCAGTACTTC.

As for this clonotype: This may arise from a read error, as a much more abundant clone is one base away. The chain joins TRBV7-8 to TRBJ2-7; D call uncertain. Trimming took off 0 bases at V and 5 bases at J, with 8 bases between the two ends. From germline, CDR1 is SGHVS and CDR2 FQNEAQ. The CDR3 covers 13 residues. As DNA, the CDR3 is TGTGCCAGCAGCTTAGCCTCAGTCCACGAGCAGTACTTC. This translates into CASSLASVHEQYF.

In regard to this clonotype: Germline is not matched at one junction end, which may reflect a read error. The chain is built from TRBV20-1 and TRBJ2-3; possibly TRBD1 for D (5 bases). Germline V CDR1 and CDR2: DFQATT, SNEGSKA (reference sequence). This CDR3 spans 12 amino acids. CDR3 in DNA: TGCAATCGACAGCTCAACACAGATACGCTGAATTTT. This gives the protein CNRQLNTDTLNF.

Ten or more counts support this clonotype. The V gene is TRBV20-1, the J gene TRBJ1-5, with D perhaps matching TRBD1 (5 bases). The CDR3 is 14 amino acids. Trimming pared 5 bases from V and 0 bases from J, leaving 11 bases between. The germline gives CDR1 DFQATT, CDR2 SNEGSKA (reference sequence). CDR3 in amino acids: CSAFTGYSNQPQHF. The DNA for the CDR3 is TGCAGTGCTTTTACAGGTTATAGCAATCAGCCCCAGCATTTT.

This clonotype came up a few times. This chain joins TRBV18 and TRBJ2-3; possible D gene TRBD1, 5 bases. This CDR3 is built from 15 residues. Germline V gene lookup returns CDR1 KGHSH and CDR2 LQKENI. V lost 0 bases, J lost 3 bases, and 10 bases lay in between. The CDR3 DNA follows: TGTGCCAGCTCACCACCATCCAGGGAAACAGATACGCAGTATTTT. It encodes CASSPPSRETDTQYF.

This clonotype has only a few counts. The chain uses TRBV27 and TRBJ2-7, with TRBD2 matching 8 bases. V gave up 6 bases and J gave up 5 bases; unmatched junction bases: 12. Germline V gene sequence: CDR1 MNHEY, CDR2 SMNVEV (reference sequence). CDR3 length: 15 residues. The CDR3 loop is CASRARGGLAHEQYF. CDR3 coding DNA: TGTGCCAGCAGAGCCCGGGGGGGGTTGGCCCACGAGCAGTACTTC.

J is TRBJ2-7 and V is TRBV28; D unclear. V lost 2 bases, J lost 6 bases, and 8 bases lay in between. The CDR3 length is 12 residues. Germline CDR1 is MDHEN and CDR2 is SYDVKM. This CDR3 is CASSLSLGEQYF. CDR3 coding DNA: TGTGCCAGCAGTTTAAGTCTGGGCGAGCAGTACTTC.

This clonotype has a handful of counts. The J gene is TRBJ2-7, the V gene TRBV15; 10 positions match TRBD2. The CDR3 is 15 amino acids. Germline V gene lookup returns CDR1 LNHNV and CDR2 YYDKDF (reference sequence). Trimming removed 0 bases from V and 7 bases from J; junction bases left unmatched: 6. The CDR3 region is CATSREAGGPPEQYF. In DNA, the CDR3 is TGTGCCACCAGCAGAGAAGCGGGGGGGCCCCCGGAGCAGTACTTC.

The chain recombines TRBV9 with TRBJ1-1; a possible D gene is TRBD1 (6 bases). V was clipped by 3 bases and J by 5 bases, with 11 bases between them. This CDR3 spans 13 amino acids. Per the germline V gene, CDR1 is SGDLS and CDR2 is YYNGEE. The CDR3 spells CASSETGGTEAFF. In DNA form, the CDR3 reads TGTGCCAGCAGCGAGACAGGCGGAACTGAAGCTTTCTTT.

This clonotype appeared a few times. The rearrangement links TRBV6-5 to TRBJ2-7, with D perhaps TRBD2 (5 bases). CDR1 is MNHEY and CDR2 is SVGAGI in the germline V gene. The CDR3 covers 12 residues. The ends were cut back, 6 bases at V and 5 bases at J, with 11 bases in the middle. The CDR3 region has the DNA TGTGCCAGCAGCCGCACTAGGGACGAGCAGTACTTC. Translated: CASSRTRDEQYF.

In this sample, this clonotype turned up a few times. The gene calls are TRBV12-3 or TRBV12-4 and TRBJ2-3; the D call may be TRBD1 or TRBD2 (5 bases each). Trimming shortened V by 3 bases and J by 4 bases, and 8 bases separated the two germline ends. There are 13 residues in the CDR3. Written as DNA, the CDR3 is TGTGCCAGCAGTTTGGTGGGGGCAGATACGCAGTATTTT. Translating it yields CASSLVGADTQYF.

Comments on this clonotype: Mismatch with germline at one junction end may stem from a read error. This chain links TRBV28 with TRBJ1-1, with 7 bases lining up with TRBD1. The CDR3 contains 15 residues. The germline gives CDR1 MDHEN, CDR2 SYDVKM. CDR3 sequence reads: CASSFYRGRNTVAFF. CDR3 in DNA: TGTGCCAGCAGTTTTTACAGGGGACGTAACACTGTAGCTTTCTTT.

In this sample, this clonotype turned up a few times. The V call is TRBV5-6, the J call TRBJ2-5; D remains unclear. Trimming cost V 0 bases and J 2 bases, with 14 bases left between them. Germline V gene sequence: CDR1 SGHDT, CDR2 YYEEEE. The CDR3 consists of 16 residues. The CDR3 loop reads CASSLGMTAPQETQYF. The CDR3 DNA reads as TGTGCCAGCAGCTTGGGGATGACCGCGCCACAAGAGACCCAGTACTTC. Full variable domain (outside the CDR3, taken from reference TRBV5-6 and TRBJ2-5): DAGVTQSPTHLIKTRGQQVTLRCSPKSGHDTVSWYQQALGQGPQFIFQYYEEEERQRGNFPDRFSGHQFPNYSSELNVNALLLGDSALYLCASSLGMTAPQETQYFGPGTRLLVL.